This passage covers 13 T cell receptor beta chains from one sample sequenced in a study of T cells in Graves' hyperthyroidism and ophthalmopathy. The TCR beta CDR3 regions underwent amplification using RNA transcripts as the source. Using the HTBI primer set, a first-round RT-PCR was run on the TCR CDR3. TCRdb itself ran the multiplex PCR reads through MiXCR, one entry per CDR3 protein. The sample has roughly 380,000 distinct CDR3 sequences, more than 11% seen once. The sequenced material came from blood. The receptors derive from a woman aged 55 to 70 with Graves' hyperthyroidism.

This clonotype came up many times. The chain uses TRBV30 and TRBJ1-5, with a possible D match to TRBD1 (5 bases). Germline-derived CDR1 and CDR2 are GTSNPN and SVGIG (reference sequence). CDR3 size: 13 residues. V lost 0 bases to trimming and J lost 7 bases, with 10 bases between them. CDR3 sequence (DNA): TGTGCCTGGAGTGTTACAGGCGTCCAGCCCCAGCATTTT. Protein: CAWSVTGVQPQHF.

This clonotype was found many times. The chain combines TRBV4-1 with TRBJ1-1; weak D call: TRBD1 (5 bases). Germline V gene data show CDR1 as MGHRA and CDR2 as YSYEKL. The CDR3 covers 16 residues. The germline V and J ends were trimmed by 4 bases and 0 bases, with 15 bases remaining between them. This CDR3 reads CASSPTLTEMNTEAFF. CDR3 nucleotides: TGCGCCAGCAGCCCGACTTTGACAGAGATGAACACTGAAGCTTTCTTT.

Remarks on this clonotype: This clone may be a read error of a much larger clone one base away. The chain is built from TRBV30 and TRBJ2-5; no definite D call. Germline V gene data show CDR1 as GTSNPN and CDR2 as SVGIG (reference sequence). The CDR3 runs 11 residues. In DNA form, the CDR3 reads TGTGCCCGGAGTTTTGGGAAGACCCAGTACTTC. Translating it yields CARSFGKTQYF. Full variable domain (missing parts from reference TRBV30 and TRBJ2-5): SQTIHQWPATLVQPVGSPLSLECTVEGTSNPNLYWYRQAAGRGLQLLFYSVGIGQISSEVPQNLSASRPQDRQFILSSKKLLLSDSGFYLCARSFGKTQYFGPGTRLLVL.

The chain employs TRBV11-2 and TRBJ2-1; 7 bases fit TRBD2. The length of the CDR3 is 14 residues. The junction had 9 bases not matched to a gene; V was cut back by 5 bases and J by 8 bases. Per germline, CDR1 SGHAT and CDR2 FQNNGV. CDR3 residues: CASSLQTSWDEQFF. For the CDR3, the DNA is TGTGCCAGCAGCCTTCAGACTAGCTGGGATGAGCAGTTCTTC.

This clonotype was counted many times. The rearrangement uses TRBV11-2 and TRBJ2-1, with 9 bases fitting TRBD2. There are 16 residues in the CDR3. Germline CDR1 is SGHAT and CDR2 is FQNNGV. Trimming at V came to 5 bases and at J to 11 bases, leaving 16 bases not matched to a gene. CDR3 nucleotides: TGTGCCAGCAGCCCGACGCCGGGACTAGCTCTTACTAAGCAGTTCTTC. Translation: CASSPTPGLALTKQFF. The entire variable domain, with the rest obtained from reference TRBV11-2 and TRBJ2-1, is as follows: EAGVAQSPRYKIIEKRQSVAFWCNPISGHATLYWYQQILGQGPKLLIQFQNNGVVDDSQLPKDRFSAERLKGVDSTLKIQPAKLEDSAVYLCASSPTPGLALTKQFFGPGTRLTVL.

This clonotype was found many times. V is TRBV7-9 and J is TRBJ2-4, with unresolved D. The V gene's germline CDR1 is SEHNR and CDR2 FQNEAQ (reference sequence). The V end was cut by 0 bases, the J end by 6 bases, with 9 bases between. The CDR3 is made up of 14 amino acids. CDR3 in amino acids: CASSLAPNGNIQYF. Here the CDR3 DNA reads TGTGCCAGCAGCTTAGCGCCGAATGGAAACATTCAGTACTTC.

This clonotype was observed at least ten times. This chain joins TRBV18 and TRBJ2-4; D may be TRBD1 or TRBD2 (7 bases each). V was trimmed by 3 bases and J by 6 bases, leaving 15 bases between them. CDR3 size: 15 residues. The germline gives CDR1 KGHSH, CDR2 LQKENI. The CDR3 sequence is CASSPSDRTRNIQYF. Here the CDR3 DNA reads TGTGCCAGCTCACCCTCGGACAGGACTAGAAACATTCAGTACTTC.

In this sample, this clonotype turned up many times. The CDR3 bases are TGTGCCAGCACCGGAGGACAGGGACGCCAGCCCCAGCATTTT. This codes for CASTGGQGRQPQHF. The chain carries TRBV12-3 or TRBV12-4 and TRBJ1-5; 8 bases map to TRBD1. V was pared by 7 bases and J by 7 bases, with 9 bases of the junction left unmatched. The CDR3 is 14 amino acids.

There are a few counts of this clonotype. The chain uses TRBV7-9 and TRBJ2-5, with TRBD2 matching over 10 bases. This CDR3 region has 16 residues. Per germline, CDR1 SEHNR and CDR2 FQNEAQ (reference sequence). After removal of 5 bases from V and 4 bases from J, the junction contained 10 bases not matched to a gene. In DNA, the CDR3 is TGTGCCAGCAGCACAGTAGAGCGGGAGGGCCCAGAGACCCAGTACTTC. It specifies CASSTVEREGPETQYF.

This clonotype was seen many times. The chain uses TRBV5-1 and TRBJ1-2, with D unresolved. The V gene's germline CDR1 is SGHRS and CDR2 YFSETQ. The CDR3 contains 13 residues. V lost 1 base to trimming and J lost 3 bases, with 7 bases between them. DNA of the CDR3: TGCGCCAGCAGCTTGACCGACTACTATGGCTACACCTTC. Translated: CASSLTDYYGYTF.

At least ten counts were recorded for this clonotype. The CDR3 spells CASSFHPRARTGDPYEQYF. DNA for the CDR3: TGTGCCAGCAGTTTCCACCCTAGGGCCAGGACAGGGGATCCCTACGAGCAGTACTTC. J is TRBJ2-7 and V is TRBV6-2 or TRBV6-3, with 9 nucleotides matching TRBD1. This CDR3 comprises 19 residues. CDR1 is MNHEY and CDR2 is SVGEGT in the germline V gene. Trimming took 4 bases from V and 2 from J; bases not matched to a gene: 18.

This clonotype was observed a few times. The rearrangement links TRBV7-9 to TRBJ1-2, with 9 bases that match TRBD1. Germline V gene lookup returns CDR1 SEHNR and CDR2 FQNEAQ (reference sequence). CDR3 length: 14 amino acids. V trimming: 5 bases; J trimming: 7 bases; junction bases outside the gene matches: 8. The CDR3 nucleotides are TGTGCCAGCAGCACTCGAGGACAGGGGAGTGGCTACACCTTC. Translating it yields CASSTRGQGSGYTF.

Ten or more counts support this clonotype. The chain recombines TRBV11-3 with TRBJ2-1; TRBD2 matches at 11 bases. Trimming took 1 base from V and 4 from J; bases not matched to a gene: 9. Germline V lookup: CDR1 SGHNT, CDR2 YENEEA. This CDR3 region has 18 residues. CDR3 sequence (DNA): TGTGCCAGCAGCTTAGCCACGGCTAGCGGGAGGAAGTACAATGAGCAGTTCTTC. Protein product: CASSLATASGRKYNEQFF.